This TCR beta chain was captured by sequencing in a study of T cell responses to AZD1222 COVID-19 vaccine. This table comes from immunoSEQ multiplex PCR, and its TCRdb copy is limited to in-frame clones, with some not included. The repertoire holds 90,000 to 130,000 clones, with around 90% as singletons. The clonotype originates from an adult who received the AZD1222 COVID-19 vaccine. The sequenced sample was peripheral blood, obtained 28 days after the second AZD1222 dose.

The CDR3 sequence: CASSRGRADTQYF. The CDR3 DNA reads as TGTGCCAGCAGCCGTGGGCGGGCAGATACGCAGTATTTT. The rearrangement links TRBV11-2 to TRBJ2-3; D perhaps matches TRBD2 (5 bases). The CDR3 extends over 13 amino acids. Germline-derived CDR1 and CDR2 are SGHAT and FQNNGV. The V end lost 5 bases, the J end lost 4 bases, and 10 bases lay between the germline ends.